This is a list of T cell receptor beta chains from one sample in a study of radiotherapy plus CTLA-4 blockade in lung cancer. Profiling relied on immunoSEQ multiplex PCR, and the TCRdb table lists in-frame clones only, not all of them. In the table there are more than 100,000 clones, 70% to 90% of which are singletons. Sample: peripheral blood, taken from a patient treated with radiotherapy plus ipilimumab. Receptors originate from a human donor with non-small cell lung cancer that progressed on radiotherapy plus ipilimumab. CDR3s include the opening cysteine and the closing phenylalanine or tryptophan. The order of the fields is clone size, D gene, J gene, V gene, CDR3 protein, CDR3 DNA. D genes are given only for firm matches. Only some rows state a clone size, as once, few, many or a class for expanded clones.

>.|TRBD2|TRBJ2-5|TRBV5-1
CASSSIAGGEETQYF
TGCGCCAGCAGCTCGATAGCGGGAGGGGAAGAGACCCAGTACTTC
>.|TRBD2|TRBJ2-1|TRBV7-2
CASSSGLAGGRGQFF
TGTGCCAGCAGCTCGGGACTAGCGGGAGGGCGGGGGCAGTTCTTC
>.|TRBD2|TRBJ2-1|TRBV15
CATSRPTSDEQFF
TGTGCCACCAGCAGACCCACTAGCGATGAGCAGTTCTTC
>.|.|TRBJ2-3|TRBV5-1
CASSLGSASTDTQYF
TGCGCCAGCAGCTTGGGGTCGGCGAGCACAGATACGCAGTATTTT
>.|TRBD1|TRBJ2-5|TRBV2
CASSEGGAGGKTQYF
TGTGCCAGCAGTGAAGGGGGGGCAGGGGGCAAGACCCAGTACTTC
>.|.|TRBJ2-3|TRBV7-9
CASRRDRPRDTQYF
TGTGCCAGCAGGCGGGACCGACCCAGGGATACGCAGTATTTT
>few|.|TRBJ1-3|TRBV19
CASRTHRAGNTIYF
TGTGCCAGTAGGACTCACAGGGCTGGAAACACCATATATTTT
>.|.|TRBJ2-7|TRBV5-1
CASSLAGEGYEQYF
TGCGCCAGCAGCTTGGCTGGGGAAGGGTACGAGCAGTACTTC
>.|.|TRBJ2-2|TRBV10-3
CATRADGTGELFF
TGTGCCACCAGAGCTGATGGGACCGGGGAGCTGTTTTTT
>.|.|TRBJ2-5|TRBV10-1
CAIHRRLDVPRETQYF
TGCGCCATCCATCGACGGCTAGACGTACCTCGAGAGACCCAGTACTTC
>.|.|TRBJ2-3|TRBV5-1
CASSSLYTDTQYF
TGCGCCAGCAGCTCGTTATACACAGATACGCAGTATTTT
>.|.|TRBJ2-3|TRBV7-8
CASSLEPGSRDTQYF
TGTGCCAGCAGCTTAGAGCCAGGAAGTAGAGATACGCAGTATTTT
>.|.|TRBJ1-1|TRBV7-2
CASSLGTNTEAFF
TGTGCCAGCAGCTTAGGAACGAACACTGAAGCTTTCTTT
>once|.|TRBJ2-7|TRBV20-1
CSASPRSEQYF
TGCAGTGCTAGCCCCCGGAGCGAGCAGTACTTC
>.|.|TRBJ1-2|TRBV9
CASSAPARSNYGYTF
TGTGCCAGCTCAGCTCCGGCTCGGTCTAACTATGGCTACACCTTC
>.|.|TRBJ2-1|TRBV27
CASMLWLGDEQFF
TGTGCCAGCATGCTTTGGTTGGGGGATGAGCAGTTCTTC
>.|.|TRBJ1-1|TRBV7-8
CASSLDGTPNTEAFF
TGTGCCAGCAGCTTAGACGGGACACCCAACACTGAAGCTTTCTTT
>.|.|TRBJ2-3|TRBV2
CASSPRLAVITDTQYF
TGTGCCAGCAGTCCTCGCCTAGCAGTTATAACAGATACGCAGTATTTT
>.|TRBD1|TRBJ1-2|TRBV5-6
CASSATGGYGYTF
TGTGCCAGCAGTGCAACAGGGGGCTATGGCTACACCTTC
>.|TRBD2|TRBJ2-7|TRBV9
CASSKREGYEQYF
TGTGCCAGCAGCAAGCGGGAGGGCTACGAGCAGTACTTC
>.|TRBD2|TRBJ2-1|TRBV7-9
CASSPPTGTSGYNEQFF
TGTGCCAGCAGCCCGCCGACCGGGACTAGCGGGTACAATGAGCAGTTCTTC
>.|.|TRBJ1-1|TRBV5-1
CASSLATPENTEAFF
TGCGCCAGCAGCTTGGCTACGCCTGAGAACACTGAAGCTTTCTTT
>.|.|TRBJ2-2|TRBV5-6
CASTLETGRVGELFF
TGTGCCAGCACCCTTGAAACAGGGCGGGTCGGGGAGCTGTTTTTT
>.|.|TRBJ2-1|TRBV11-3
CASSFRAEHYNEQFF
TGTGCCAGCAGCTTTAGAGCGGAACACTACAATGAGCAGTTCTTC
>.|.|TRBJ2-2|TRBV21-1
CASRSFHPSGRANTGELFF
TGTGCCAGCAGATCATTCCATCCTAGCGGGAGGGCAAACACCGGGGAGCTGTTTTTT
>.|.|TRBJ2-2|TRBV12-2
CASRSTQRYGLAGDLGELFF
TGTGCAAGTCGCTCTACTCAACGCTATGGACTAGCGGGAGATCTCGGGGAGCTGTTTTTT
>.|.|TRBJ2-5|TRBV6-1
CASSETRKTQYF
TGTGCCAGTTCGGAGACAAGGAAGACCCAGTACTTC
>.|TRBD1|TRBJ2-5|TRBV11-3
CASSLSRLSGTGEETQYF
TGTGCCAGCAGCTTAAGCCGCCTCTCCGGGACAGGGGAGGAGACCCAGTACTTC
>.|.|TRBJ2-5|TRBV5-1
CASALDRQETQYF
TGCGCCAGCGCACTTGACAGACAAGAGACCCAGTACTTC
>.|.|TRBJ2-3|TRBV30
CAQTATGTSTDTQYF
TGTGCCCAAACCGCCACAGGAACTAGCACAGATACGCAGTATTTT
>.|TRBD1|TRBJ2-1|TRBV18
CASSPPGQAPVGEQFF
TGTGCCAGCTCACCTCCGGGACAGGCCCCCGTCGGGGAGCAGTTCTTC
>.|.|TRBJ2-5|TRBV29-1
CSVEETRQETQYF
TGCAGCGTTGAAGAGACTCGACAAGAGACCCAGTACTTC
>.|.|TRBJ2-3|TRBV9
CASSVAGRRGTDTQYF
TGTGCCAGCAGCGTAGCGGGTAGAAGGGGCACAGATACGCAGTATTTT
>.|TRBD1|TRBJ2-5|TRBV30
CAPPIGTGEVTQYF
TGTGCCCCGCCGATAGGGACAGGGGAAGTGACCCAGTACTTC
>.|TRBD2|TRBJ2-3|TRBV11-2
CASSRLGGPGDTQYF
TGTGCCAGCAGCCGGTTGGGAGGGCCGGGAGATACGCAGTATTTT
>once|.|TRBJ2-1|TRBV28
CASSRLRSNEQFF
TGTGCCAGCAGTCGTCTACGTAGCAATGAGCAGTTCTTC
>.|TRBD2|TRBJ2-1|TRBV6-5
CASTPGTSGYNEQFF
TGTGCCAGCACCCCAGGGACTAGCGGGTACAATGAGCAGTTCTTC
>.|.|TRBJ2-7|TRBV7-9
CASTPEGSYEQYF
TGTGCCAGCACCCCAGAGGGCAGCTACGAGCAGTACTTC
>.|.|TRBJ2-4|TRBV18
CASSLPGMDIQYF
TGTGCCAGCTCACTGCCGGGAATGGACATTCAGTACTTC
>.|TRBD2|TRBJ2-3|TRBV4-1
CASSQTPRLAGVADTQYF
TGCGCCAGCAGCCAAACCCCTAGACTAGCGGGAGTAGCAGATACGCAGTATTTT
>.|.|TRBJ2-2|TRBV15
CATSKRSNTGELFF
TGTGCCACCAGCAAACGTTCGAACACCGGGGAGCTGTTTTTT
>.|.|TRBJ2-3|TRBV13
CASSLEGTDTQYF
TGTGCCAGCAGCTTAGAGGGCACAGATACGCAGTATTTT
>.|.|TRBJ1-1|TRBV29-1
CSVELVSGTEAFF
TGCAGCGTTGAATTAGTGTCGGGCACTGAAGCTTTCTTT
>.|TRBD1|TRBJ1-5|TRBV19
CASTWDRDQPQHF
TGTGCCAGCACATGGGACAGGGATCAGCCCCAGCATTTT
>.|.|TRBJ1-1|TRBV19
CASTKRGNTEAFF
TGTGCCAGTACCAAACGGGGGAACACTGAAGCTTTCTTT
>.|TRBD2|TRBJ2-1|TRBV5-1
CASSVLAGDNEQFF
TGCGCCAGCAGCGTCCTAGCGGGGGACAATGAGCAGTTCTTC
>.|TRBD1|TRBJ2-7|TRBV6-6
CASRTGGSYEQYF
TGTGCCAGCAGGACAGGGGGCTCCTACGAGCAGTACTTC
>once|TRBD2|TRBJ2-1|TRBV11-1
CASRPGLAGGNYNEQFF
TGTGCCAGCAGACCGGGACTAGCGGGAGGCAACTACAATGAGCAGTTCTTC
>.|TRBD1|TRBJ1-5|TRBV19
CASRTGQGFNQPQHF
TGTGCCAGTCGAACGGGACAGGGTTTTAATCAGCCCCAGCATTTT
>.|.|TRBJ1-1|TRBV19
CASSLRGRNTEAFF
TGTGCCAGTAGTTTGAGGGGCCGGAACACTGAAGCTTTCTTT
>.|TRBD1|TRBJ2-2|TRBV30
CAWSEGGITGELFF
TGTGCCTGGAGTGAAGGGGGCATCACCGGGGAGCTGTTTTTT
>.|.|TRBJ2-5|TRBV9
CASSPGFLETQYF
TGTGCCAGCAGCCCCGGGTTTTTAGAGACCCAGTACTTC
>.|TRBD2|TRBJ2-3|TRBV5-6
CASSYSGFPTDTQYF
TGTGCCAGCAGCTATAGCGGGTTCCCCACAGATACGCAGTATTTT
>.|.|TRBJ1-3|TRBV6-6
CASSYPIGTSGNTIYF
TGTGCCAGCAGTTACCCGATAGGGACCTCTGGAAACACCATATATTTT
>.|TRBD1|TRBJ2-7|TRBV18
CASSQLPPGQGTYEQYF
TGTGCCAGCTCACAACTACCCCCCGGACAGGGGACCTACGAGCAGTACTTC